The 27 T cell receptor beta chains given below trace back to one sample, sequenced in a study of naive and memory T cell subsets. Two oligonucleotides, mixed equimolar, formed the beta constant-region primer covering TRBC1 and TRBC2. Ligated cDNA was amplified by four rounds of PCR with nested alpha and beta constant-region primers and SP2. One entry per CDR3 protein results from TCRdb running MiXCR on the UMI-ligation and nested PCR reads. Of about 160,000 distinct CDR3 sequences in the sample, roughly 22% were seen once. What these receptors recognize is not known. Points from the study as a whole: Especially in CD8 cells, naive repertoires contained a few larger clonotypes, possibly CD45RA-re-expressing memory cells.

The sequencing input was naive CD4+ T cells from blood. The receptors derive from a human donor in good health.

This clonotype was picked up many times. The genes are TRBV5-1 and TRBJ2-3, with D perhaps being TRBD1 or TRBD2 (5 bases each). This CDR3 is built from 14 residues. Germline values: CDR1 SGHRS, CDR2 YFSETQ. V was pared by 4 bases and J by 4 bases, with 13 bases between. The CDR3 sequence is CASSPTEGSDTQYF. CDR3 coding DNA: TGCGCCAGCAGCCCAACAGAGGGGTCAGATACGCAGTATTTT.

The gene calls are TRBV15 and TRBJ1-2; 11 bases map to TRBD1. Per the germline V gene, CDR1 is LNHNV and CDR2 is YYDKDF (reference sequence). With V trimmed by 5 bases and J by 3 bases, 5 bases remained unmatched. The CDR3 runs to 15 residues. The CDR3 nucleotides are TGTGCCACCAGCTCCTGGGGACAGGGGGACTATGGCTACACCTTC. Protein product: CATSSWGQGDYGYTF.

This clonotype was seen more than once but under ten times. V is TRBV10-3 and J is TRBJ2-7; D is unclear. The CDR3 is 13 residues long. CDR1 and CDR2 (germline): ENHRY, SYGVKD. V lost 6 bases, J lost 4 bases, and 13 bases lay in between. CDR3 region: CAIRGNSNYEQYF. The CDR3 DNA reads TGTGCCATCAGGGGGAACAGCAATTACGAGCAGTACTTC.

This clonotype showed up many times. The chain combines TRBV6-5 with TRBJ2-7; 9 bases fit TRBD1. The CDR3 spans 14 residues. J gave up 7 bases and V 6 bases, and 10 bases lay outside the gene matches. Germline-derived CDR1 and CDR2 are MNHEY and SVGAGI. The CDR3 DNA reads as TGTGCCAGCAGGGCGACCGGGACAGGGATTGAGCAGTACTTC. This encodes CASRATGTGIEQYF.

The chain couples TRBV20-1 to TRBJ2-5; D is ambiguous. CDR1 DFQATT and CDR2 SNEGSKA come from the germline V gene (reference sequence). V lost 6 bases to trimming and J lost 2 bases, with 16 bases between them. The CDR3 length is 14 residues. The CDR3 region is CSAPRPHLQETQYF. In nucleotides, the CDR3 is TGCAGTGCCCCCCGACCACACCTACAAGAGACCCAGTACTTC.

This clonotype was recorded a few times. V and J are TRBV6-5 and TRBJ1-6, with a tentative D call TRBD1 (6 bases). Per germline, CDR1 MNHEY and CDR2 SVGAGI. The V end lost 8 bases, the J end lost 0 bases, and 20 bases lay between the germline ends. This CDR3 has 18 residues. The CDR3 sequence is CASSAIPTGYSYNSPLHF. The CDR3 nucleotides read TGTGCCAGCTCCGCTATTCCGACAGGTTACTCCTATAATTCACCCCTCCACTTT.

This clonotype was detected only a few times. The V gene is TRBV6-5, the J gene TRBJ2-7; 7 bases map to TRBD1. CDR1 is MNHEY and CDR2 is SVGAGI in the germline V gene. CDR3 length: 12 residues. J lost 7 bases, V lost 5 bases, and 5 bases had no gene match. CDR3: CASSRTGDEQYF. As DNA, the CDR3 is TGTGCCAGCAGTCGTACAGGGGATGAGCAGTACTTC.

This clonotype has ten or more counts. The V call is TRBV19, the J call TRBJ2-1; no reliable D call. The ends were cut back, 4 bases at V and 3 bases at J, with 13 bases in the middle. This CDR3 spans 15 amino acids. Germline lookup yields CDR1 LNHDA and CDR2 SQIVND (reference sequence). CDR3 DNA sequence: TGTGCCAGTAGTAAGTCTTTTGTAAACTACAATGAGCAGTTCTTC. Residues: CASSKSFVNYNEQFF.

This rearrangement joins TRBV20-1 to TRBJ2-7; possible D gene TRBD2, 6 bases. The V gene lost 3 bases and the J gene lost 5 bases, with 17 bases spanning the gap. The germline V gene has CDR1 DFQATT and CDR2 SNEGSKA (reference sequence). The CDR3 is 14 amino acids. The DNA of the CDR3 is TGCAGTGCTAGTCCCGCGGCGGGAAGCAACGAGCAGTACTTC. Residues: CSASPAAGSNEQYF.

This clonotype has only a few counts. The chain employs TRBV6-2 or TRBV6-3 and TRBJ2-7, with 9 bases lining up with TRBD2. The CDR3 contains 14 residues. With 6 bases clipped from V and 5 bases from J, the junction kept 8 bases outside the gene matches. Germline loops: CDR1 MNHEY, CDR2 SVGEGT. CDR3 region: CASRSPLAGNEQYF. CDR3 nucleotide sequence: TGTGCCAGCAGATCTCCACTAGCGGGCAACGAGCAGTACTTC.

This clonotype has only a few counts. The rearrangement joins TRBV24-1 to TRBJ1-2; D might be TRBD1 (5 bases). V was pared by 3 bases and J by 2 bases, with 12 bases between. Germline CDR1 reads KGHDR; CDR2 reads SFDVKD. There are 15 residues in the CDR3. This chain's CDR3 is CATSDAGTYNYGYTF. CDR3 coding DNA: TGTGCCACCAGTGATGCCGGGACGTACAACTATGGCTACACCTTC.

This chain links TRBV7-8 with TRBJ2-2; 9 bases match TRBD1. J was trimmed by 7 bases and V by 6 bases; bases with no gene match: 9. The CDR3 spans 15 residues. Germline V gene sequence: CDR1 SGHVS, CDR2 FQNEAQ. CDR3 coding DNA: TGTGCCAGCAGTCGCCGGGACAGGGTGGTCGGGGAGCTGTTTTTT. Its translation: CASSRRDRVVGELFF.

This sequence joins TRBV7-8 and TRBJ2-3; D is possibly TRBD1 or TRBD2 (5 bases each). The germline V and J ends were trimmed by 2 bases and 3 bases, with 12 bases remaining between them. There are 15 residues in the CDR3. CDR1 and CDR2 (germline): SGHVS, FQNEAQ. As DNA, the CDR3 is TGTGCCAGCAGCTTATTAATGGGACCAACAGATACGCAGTATTTT. It encodes CASSLLMGPTDTQYF.

The J gene is TRBJ2-5, the V gene TRBV5-4; 7 bases match TRBD1. Germline CDR1 is SGHNT and CDR2 is YYREEE (reference sequence). The V segment lost 4 bases and the J segment 5 bases; nucleotides outside the gene matches: 11. The CDR3 covers 15 residues. CDR3 sequence reads: CASSADRVRSETQYF. CDR3 sequence (DNA): TGTGCCAGCAGCGCTGACAGGGTCCGTAGTGAGACCCAGTACTTC.

This clonotype was counted a few times. The genes are TRBV7-3 and TRBJ2-1; D perhaps matches TRBD2 (5 bases). CDR1 SGHTA and CDR2 FQGTGA come from the germline V gene. V lost 4 bases and J lost 9, with 16 bases in between. CDR3 length equals 14 residues. CDR3 sequence reads: CASSSFRVRGEQFF. The DNA for the CDR3 is TGTGCCAGCAGCTCGTTCCGAGTCCGGGGTGAGCAGTTCTTC.

In its sample, this clonotype was seen once. This chain joins TRBV20-1 and TRBJ1-4; TRBD1 might be the D (5 bases). This CDR3 is built from 16 residues. Trimming left V 2 bases short and J 4 bases short, with 17 bases between. Germline V gene sequence: CDR1 DFQATT, CDR2 SNEGSKA (reference sequence). CDR3 loop: CSARLPHGQLNEKLFF. In nucleotides, the CDR3 is TGCAGTGCTAGACTACCCCACGGACAACTTAATGAAAAACTGTTTTTT.

This chain connects TRBV12-3 or TRBV12-4 to TRBJ2-5, with D unresolved. Deletions cut 2 bases from V and 3 bases from J, with 7 bases between. CDR3 length equals 13 residues. CDR3 in DNA: TGTGCCAGCAGTTTAACGTACAAAGAGACCCAGTACTTC. Its translation is CASSLTYKETQYF.

V gene TRBV20-1 combines with J gene TRBJ1-2; D not resolved. In germline, CDR1 is DFQATT, CDR2 SNEGSKA (reference sequence). There are 12 residues in the CDR3. Trimming stripped 7 bases from V and 2 bases from J, with 11 bases between. This CDR3 reads CSGRTPNYGYTF. CDR3 DNA: TGCAGTGGGAGAACCCCAAACTATGGCTACACCTTC.

CDR3 sequence: CASSSGQAPDTQYF. In nucleotides, the CDR3 is TGCGCCAGCAGCTCCGGACAGGCCCCAGATACGCAGTATTTT. The chain employs TRBV5-1 and TRBJ2-3; 7 nucleotides agree with TRBD1. The CDR3 consists of 14 residues. Germline CDR1 SGHRS, CDR2 YFSETQ. J was trimmed by 4 bases and V by 3 bases; bases with no gene match: 5.

The chain carries TRBV7-2 and TRBJ1-2; D uncertain. Trimming took off 0 bases at V and 6 bases at J, with 14 bases between the two ends. Germline V gene sequence: CDR1 SGHTA, CDR2 FQGNSA. This CDR3 spans 15 amino acids. CDR3 sequence: CASSLAVAVSDGYTF. The DNA for the CDR3 is TGTGCCAGCAGCTTAGCTGTGGCAGTTTCAGATGGCTACACCTTC.

This clonotype appeared a single time. The rearrangement joins TRBV12-3 or TRBV12-4 to TRBJ1-1; D not certain. V was cut by 0 bases and J by 9 bases, with 2 bases left in between. This CDR3 comprises 10 residues. The CDR3 DNA is TGTGCCAGCAGTTTAGCGCAAGCTTTCTTT. Protein: CASSLAQAFF.

This clonotype was seen a handful of times. The rearrangement links TRBV28 to TRBJ2-7, with D perhaps matching TRBD1 or TRBD2 (5 bases each). CDR1 MDHEN and CDR2 SYDVKM come from the germline V gene. CDR3 length: 14 amino acids. Trimming cost V 9 bases and J 2 bases, with 17 bases left between them. The CDR3 is CASGTPGLTYEQYF. CDR3 DNA sequence: TGTGCCAGTGGGACCCCAGGGCTTACCTACGAGCAGTACTTC.

This clonotype was observed a few times. The rearrangement joins TRBV6-5 to TRBJ2-3, with TRBD2 identical over 7 bases. V trimming: 7 bases; J trimming: 0 bases; junction bases outside the gene matches: 13. This CDR3 contains 17 residues. Germline CDR1 is MNHEY and CDR2 is SVGAGI. CDR3 region: CASTIPPSGYSTDTQYF. The CDR3 DNA follows: TGTGCCAGCACCATCCCCCCTAGCGGTTATAGCACAGATACGCAGTATTTT.

Many counts were recorded for this clonotype. The chain recombines TRBV29-1 with TRBJ2-7; 8 bases map to TRBD1. This CDR3 has 11 amino acids. With V trimmed by 7 bases and J by 2 bases, 1 base remained unmatched. Germline CDR1 and CDR2: SQVTM and ANQGSEA. Here the CDR3 reads CSAGQAYEQYF. CDR3 coding DNA: TGCAGCGCGGGACAGGCCTACGAGCAGTACTTC.

This chain connects TRBV20-1 to TRBJ2-5; the D call may be TRBD1 or TRBD2 (5 bases each). Germline assignment: CDR1 DFQATT and CDR2 SNEGSKA (reference sequence). V was trimmed by 5 bases and J by 3 bases, leaving 10 bases between them. The CDR3 is 12 residues long. The CDR3 DNA reads as TGCAGTGCTTCCGGGACCAAAGAGACCCAGTACTTC. Translated: CSASGTKETQYF.

This clonotype was seen only a few times. The V call is TRBV29-1, the J call TRBJ2-3, with a weak D call TRBD1 (5 bases). The germline V gene encodes CDR1 SQVTM and CDR2 ANQGSEA. The germline V and J ends were trimmed by 6 bases and 6 bases, with 13 bases remaining between them. The CDR3 loop spans 12 amino acids. CDR3 coding DNA: TGCAGCGTAAACCAGGGTTCCGATACGCAGTATTTT. It encodes CSVNQGSDTQYF.

CDR3 protein: CSSGELAGGYEQFF. The CDR3, as DNA: TGCAGCTCCGGAGAACTAGCGGGGGGGTATGAGCAGTTCTTC. The chain is built from TRBV29-1 and TRBJ2-1, with TRBD2 identical over 13 bases. CDR1 SQVTM and CDR2 ANQGSEA come from the germline V gene. V gave up 8 bases and J gave up 8 bases; unmatched junction bases: 9. The CDR3 loop spans 14 amino acids.